This TCR beta chain was captured in a study of blood T cell repertoires in COVID-19. Study at large: Samples came from the United States, Italy and Spain, spanning acute and convalescent COVID-19. The cDNA or gDNA used as material had been derived from T cells, B-cell-depleted T cells, or PBMCs.

Authors' processing steps: Estimates of nucleated cell counts were drawn from the amplification of reference gene primers. The table came from immunoSEQ multiplex PCR; TCRdb's copy has only in-frame clones and leaves some out. V, J and clone size were drawn from that table, and D and trimming were deduced from the DNA. The table lists 150,000 to 200,000 clones, roughly nine tenths of them singletons. The junction had 3 bases not matched to a gene; V was cut back by 3 bases and J by 6 bases. This CDR3 region has 15 residues. Germline V gene lookup returns CDR1 SGHVS and CDR2 FNYEAQ. The sequence came from a man between 70 and 80 years old with active or convalescent COVID-19. Sequencing used peripheral blood. The chain carries TRBV7-6 and TRBJ1-5; 12 bases align to TRBD1. The CDR3 loop is CASSFGTGGSQPQHF. CDR3 DNA sequence: TGTGCCAGCAGCTTCGGGACAGGGGGCAGTCAGCCCCAGCATTTT.